The 8 T cell receptor beta chains given below trace back to one sample, sequenced in a study of T cell responses to AZD1222 COVID-19 vaccine. Assay used: immunoSEQ multiplex PCR; TCRdb lists only in-frame clones, some missing. The sample yields roughly 85,000 clones, approximately 87% seen once. This specimen consisted of peripheral blood, obtained on day 0 of AZD1222 vaccination. All receptors come from an adult in good health.

The rearrangement joins TRBV28 to TRBJ2-7; TRBD1 agrees at 10 bases. The CDR3 has 16 amino acids. Trimming cost V 6 bases and J 1 base; bases outside gene matches: 9. Germline V gene data show CDR1 as MDHEN and CDR2 as SYDVKM. The CDR3 protein is CASSSLPGQGSYEQYF. CDR3 DNA: TGTGCCAGCAGCTCCCTCCCGGGACAGGGGTCCTACGAGCAGTACTTC. Filled out from reference TRBV28 and TRBJ2-7, the complete variable domain reads DVKVTQSSRYLVKRTGEKVFLECVQDMDHENMFWYRQDPGLGLRLIYFSYDVKMKEKGDIPEGYSVSREKKERFSLILESASTNQTSMYLCASSSLPGQGSYEQYFGPGTRLTVT.

The chain recombines TRBV27 with TRBJ2-7; 13 positions agree with TRBD2. The CDR3 loop spans 19 amino acids. The V gene's germline CDR1 is MNHEY and CDR2 SMNVEV (reference sequence). Trimming cost V 0 bases and J 3 bases; bases outside gene matches: 11. For the CDR3, the DNA is TGTGCCAGCAGTTTATCGGGACTAGCGGGGTCCCCGCGCGACTACGAGCAGTACTTC. This gives the protein CASSLSGLAGSPRDYEQYF.

This rearrangement joins TRBV7-3 to TRBJ1-3, with TRBD1 matching over 8 bases. CDR1 SGHTA and CDR2 FQGTGA come from the germline V gene. Trimming took 3 bases from V and 3 from J; bases not matched to a gene: 7. CDR3 length equals 16 residues. CDR3 residues: CASSLAGGVSGNTIYF. CDR3 bases: TGTGCCAGCAGCTTGGCAGGGGGCGTGAGTGGAAACACCATATATTTT.

This chain uses TRBV10-2 with TRBJ1-2, with D unclear. Germline V gene data show CDR1 as WSHSY and CDR2 as SAAADI. The CDR3 is 12 amino acids. The CDR3 nucleotides are TGCGCTACAGATGGCTTACTCTATGGCTACACCTTC. It codes for CATDGLLYGYTF.

Worth noting for this clone: At one of its ends the junction is not consistent with the germline gene, which may arise from a read error. The chain joins TRBV27 to TRBJ2-7; no clear D gene. The germline CDR1 and CDR2 sequences are MNHEY and SMNVEV (reference sequence). CDR3 length: 15 residues. The CDR3 sequence is CASSLSSVRSCEQYF. In DNA form, the CDR3 reads TGTGCCAGCAGTTTATCTTCCGTGAGATCCTGCGAGCAGTACTTC.

The CDR3 DNA follows: TGTGCCAGCAGCTGGGACAGGGGGCAGAATTCACCCCTCCACTTT. Amino acid sequence: CASSWDRGQNSPLHF. The V call is TRBV6-5, the J call TRBJ1-6; 12 bases align to TRBD1. The CDR3 totals 15 residues. V shed 6 bases and J 7 bases; nucleotides not matched to a gene: 4. CDR1 and CDR2 (germline): MNHEY, SVGAGI.

The chain couples TRBV2 to TRBJ1-1; TRBD1 matches 8 bases. After removal of 6 bases from V and 6 bases from J, the junction contained 3 bases not matched to a gene. This CDR3 is built from 12 residues. Germline CDR1 SNHLY, CDR2 FYNNEI. CDR3 coding DNA: TGTGCCAGCAGAGACAGGGGCCCTGAAGCTTTCTTT. This sequence encodes CASRDRGPEAFF. Full variable domain (outside the CDR3, taken from reference TRBV2 and TRBJ1-1): EPEVTQTPSHQVTQMGQEVILRCVPISNHLYFYWYRQILGQKVEFLVSFYNNEISEKSEIFDDQFSVERPDGSNFTLKIRSTKLEDSAMYFCASRDRGPEAFFGQGTRLTVV.

The V gene is TRBV4-1, the J gene TRBJ2-7; possible D gene TRBD1, 6 bases. Per germline, CDR1 MGHRA and CDR2 YSYEKL. The V gene lost 1 base and the J gene lost 2 bases, with 18 bases spanning the gap. This CDR3 region has 17 residues. CDR3 sequence: CASSQAGAGIPTYEQYF. For the CDR3, the DNA is TGCGCCAGCAGCCAAGCAGGGGCCGGGATCCCGACCTACGAGCAGTACTTC.